Included here is one T cell receptor (beta chain) sequence, with context. The CDR3 has 13 residues. The germline gives CDR1 SEHNR, CDR2 FQNEAQ (reference sequence). Trimming shortened V by 1 base and J by 5 bases, and 8 bases separated the two germline ends. This entry comes from a study of patients and donors after allogeneic stem cell transplantation. One entry per CDR3 protein results from TCRdb running MiXCR on the RT-PCR reads. The sample lists approximately 220,000 distinct CDR3 sequences, about 38% occurring once. Sequencing input: blood, either unsorted or a sorted T cell fraction (not recorded which). This rearrangement joins TRBV7-9 to TRBJ1-2, with TRBD1 as a possible D gene (5 bases). The sequence was collected from a human donor who was either an allogeneic HSCT recipient or a stem cell or donor lymphocyte infusion donor (not recorded which). It is not recorded whose cells these are; they may come from a transplant donor. The CDR3: CASSLGWGYGYTF. The DNA for the CDR3 is TGTGCCAGCAGCTTAGGCTGGGGGTATGGCTACACCTTC.